This T cell receptor beta chain stems from a study of blood T cell repertoires in COVID-19. Study overall: Italy, Spain and the United States were the sources of the convalescent and acute COVID-19 samples. T cells, B-cell-depleted T cells, or PBMCs supplied cDNA or gDNA.

CDR1 LNHDA and CDR2 SQIVND come from the germline V gene (reference sequence). Trimming cost V 0 bases and J 2 bases, with 16 bases left between them. The CDR3 is 17 residues long. In the source study's methods: Reference gene primer amplification yielded estimated nucleated cell counts. The table came from immunoSEQ multiplex PCR; TCRdb's copy has only in-frame clones and leaves some out. The V and J calls and clone size were taken over from that table, and D and trimming were inferred from the DNA. The data hold 30,000 to 40,000 clones, with roughly 87% observed a single time. This chain connects TRBV19 to TRBJ2-5; TRBD1 might be the D (5 bases). Input material: peripheral blood. The source is a man aged 55 to 69 with acute or convalescent COVID-19. Here the CDR3 DNA reads TGTGCCAGTAGTATAGATGGCCCGCAGGGCTCGCAAGAGACCCAGTACTTC. Translated, it gives CASSIDGPQGSQETQYF.